This TCR beta chain was captured by sequencing in a study of blood T cell repertoires in COVID-19. The table came from immunoSEQ multiplex PCR; TCRdb's copy has only in-frame clones and leaves some out. The sample includes approximately 290,000 clones, 80% to 90% of them seen just once. Trimming removed 1 base from V and 2 bases from J; junction bases left unmatched: 8. The CDR3 is 19 residues long. Germline CDR1 and CDR2: LNHNV and YYDKDF (reference sequence). The chain couples TRBV15 to TRBJ2-6; 10 nucleotides line up with TRBD1. Sequencing was carried out using peripheral blood. This TCR was recovered from a man younger than 45 with acute or convalescent COVID-19. CDR3 sequence (DNA): TGTGCCACCAGCAGAGGGGACAGGGGCCAGGTAACTGGGGCCAACGTCCTGACTTTC. It encodes CATSRGDRGQVTGANVLTF.